The 15 T cell receptor beta chains listed next were all sequenced from one sample in a study of spatial heterogeneity in lung cancer. Findings and limits, study-wide: Intratumoral expanded alpha and beta TCR counts were found to track tumor mutation counts.

For these receptors, no antigen is known. Time point described: sample taken at primary tumor resection. Each CDR3 protein is one row after TCRdb ran MiXCR on the 5' RACE reads. The table records roughly 3,400 distinct CDR3 sequences, 13% of them present only once. Here the sequenced sample was lung tumor tissue, taken at surgery. These receptors were taken from a female donor with early-stage non-small cell lung cancer.

The chain combines TRBV20-1 with TRBJ2-3; tentatively, D is TRBD1 or TRBD2 (5 bases each). Germline V gives CDR1 DFQATT, CDR2 SNEGSKA (reference sequence). With 4 bases removed from V and 4 bases from J, the gap between germline ends came to 18 bases. The CDR3 contains 15 residues. CDR3 coding DNA: TGCAGTGCTAAGCGACAGAGGACTCTTTCAGATACGCAGTATTTT. Translation: CSAKRQRTLSDTQYF.

This clonotype was observed a few times. This sequence joins TRBV4-3 and TRBJ1-3; D gene uncertain. Trimming pared 1 base from V and 4 bases from J, leaving 8 bases between. The germline CDR1 and CDR2 sequences are LGHNA and YSLEER. The CDR3 sequence is 14 residues long. The CDR3 reads CASSQGGDGNTIYF. The CDR3 DNA reads TGCGCCAGCAGCCAAGGCGGCGACGGAAACACCATATATTTT.

This clonotype rates as large (0.1 to 1%). The chain is built from TRBV29-1 and TRBJ2-4; no definite D call. The CDR3 consists of 11 residues. Looked up from germline, CDR1 is SQVTM and CDR2 is ANQGSEA. The V and J ends lost 1 base and 7 bases respectively, with 5 bases between them. The CDR3 protein is CSVEGLNIQYF. CDR3 DNA: TGCAGCGTTGAAGGGTTGAACATTCAGTACTTC.

By sample share, this clonotype is large (0.1 to 1%). The chain uses TRBV5-5 and TRBJ2-2; TRBD2 matches 14 bases. The J segment lost 0 bases and the V segment lost 2 bases, leaving 3 bases of the junction unmatched. The CDR3 consists of 18 residues. CDR1 SGHKS and CDR2 YYEKEE come from the germline V gene (reference sequence). CDR3 in DNA: TGTGCCAGCAGCTTTGGACTAGCGGGAGGCCCGAACACCGGGGAGCTGTTTTTT. It encodes CASSFGLAGGPNTGELFF. Drawing the rest from reference TRBV5-5 and TRBJ2-2, the complete variable domain is DAGVTQSPTHLIKTRGQQVTLRCSPISGHKSVSWYQQVLGQGPQFIFQYYEKEERGRGNFPDRFSARQFPNYSSELNVNALLLGDSALYLCASSFGLAGGPNTGELFFGEGSRLTVL.

Note on this clonotype: A much larger clone differs from this one at a single base, so this may be a read error. The chain uses TRBV10-3 and TRBJ1-4, with D perhaps matching TRBD1 (5 bases). Germline loops: CDR1 ENHRY, CDR2 SYGVKD. The CDR3 loop spans 12 amino acids. CDR3 in amino acids: CATRAGNEKLLF. The CDR3 DNA reads TGTGCCACGAGGGCAGGGAATGAAAAACTGTTATTT.

This clonotype is medium-sized (0.01 to 0.1%) within its sample. For the CDR3, the DNA is TGTGCCAGCAGTGAAGCAAATGTAGCGGGGCAAGAGACCCAGTACTTC. Its protein product is CASSEANVAGQETQYF. The chain joins TRBV6-1 to TRBJ2-5; TRBD2 aligns across 8 bases. J gave up 2 bases and V 0 bases, and 5 bases lay outside the gene matches. Germline V CDR1 and CDR2: MNHNS, SASEGT. This CDR3 has 16 amino acids.

This clonotype was detected only a few times. This chain connects TRBV12-3 or TRBV12-4 to TRBJ2-7; no clear D gene. V shed 1 base and J shed 3 bases, with 7 bases lying between them. CDR3 size: 13 residues. CDR3 in DNA: TGTGCCAGCAGTTTAGACACTTACTACGAGCAGTACTTC. Residues: CASSLDTYYEQYF.

This clonotype was detected ten times or more. The rearrangement uses TRBV12-3 or TRBV12-4 and TRBJ2-7; no clear D. This CDR3 contains 14 residues. V was shortened by 7 bases and J by 6 bases, with 19 bases between the two germline ends. The CDR3 region is CASTPWGRGPEQYF. The CDR3, as DNA: TGTGCCAGCACCCCATGGGGTCGTGGGCCCGAGCAGTACTTC.

This chain connects TRBV2 to TRBJ2-1, with D tentatively TRBD2 (6 bases). CDR1 is SNHLY and CDR2 is FYNNEI in the germline V gene. V was trimmed by 4 bases and J by 8 bases, leaving 9 bases between them. The CDR3 loop spans 12 amino acids. This CDR3 reads CASSAGVDEQFF. DNA for the CDR3: TGTGCCAGCAGTGCGGGGGTTGATGAGCAGTTCTTC.

This clonotype has just a few counts. The chain couples TRBV2 to TRBJ2-4, with 12 bases fitting TRBD2. Germline V gene lookup returns CDR1 SNHLY and CDR2 FYNNEI. CDR3 size: 15 residues. With V trimmed by 8 bases and J by 5 bases, 7 bases remained unmatched. The CDR3 DNA follows: TGTGCCAGCGGACCGGGACTAGCGGGCCAAAACATTCAGTACTTC. It codes for CASGPGLAGQNIQYF.

By sample share, this clonotype is medium-sized. The chain couples TRBV30 to TRBJ2-7; perhaps TRBD1 as D (7 bases). V gave up 5 bases and J gave up 0 bases, with 17 bases separating them. The CDR3 is made up of 15 amino acids. The germline V gene has CDR1 GTSNPN and CDR2 SVGIG (reference sequence). In nucleotides, the CDR3 is TGTGCCTGGGCGACAGGGCTGGGGGGCTCCTACGAGCAGTACTTC. As protein: CAWATGLGGSYEQYF.

This clonotype was seen once. The chain is built from TRBV6-4 and TRBJ2-7, with TRBD1 matching 8 bases. The germline V gene has CDR1 MRHNA and CDR2 SNTAGT. The V gene end was trimmed by 8 bases and the J gene end by 2 bases; junction bases not matched to a gene: 14. This CDR3 region has 16 residues. The CDR3 loop reads CASQEDRALFPYEQYF. The CDR3 DNA reads TGTGCCAGCCAGGAGGACAGGGCCCTTTTCCCCTACGAGCAGTACTTC.

By share, this clonotype counts as medium-sized (0.01 to 0.1%). The J gene is TRBJ2-7, the V gene TRBV27; 9 nucleotides match TRBD1. CDR3 length: 14 amino acids. The V and J ends lost 7 bases and 2 bases, in that order; junction bases with no gene match: 6. Germline V lookup: CDR1 MNHEY, CDR2 SMNVEV (reference sequence). CDR3 nucleotide sequence: TGTGCCAGCAAACGGGACAGGGCGCCCTACGAGCAGTACTTC. Residues: CASKRDRAPYEQYF.

This clonotype is medium-sized in the sample. The V gene is TRBV20-1, the J gene TRBJ2-5, with D maybe TRBD2 (5 bases). Germline V gives CDR1 DFQATT, CDR2 SNEGSKA (reference sequence). This CDR3 spans 13 amino acids. V was shortened by 4 bases and J by 1 base, with 10 bases between the two germline ends. The CDR3 sequence is CSAIWLAQETQYF. The CDR3 nucleotides are TGCAGTGCTATTTGGCTAGCCCAAGAGACCCAGTACTTC.

Of note for this clonotype: This may stem from a read error, because a much larger clone lies one nucleotide away. The chain employs TRBV19 and TRBJ2-5; a possible D gene is TRBD1 (8 bases). Per the germline V gene, CDR1 is LNHDA and CDR2 is SQIVND (reference sequence). The CDR3 sequence is 14 residues long. The CDR3 nucleotides are TGTGCCAGTAGTACCCCCGGACAGGGAGGGACCCAGTGCTTC. This codes for CASSTPGQGGTQCF. Looking up the rest from reference TRBV19 and TRBJ2-5 gives the full variable domain: DGGITQSPKYLFRKEGQNVTLSCEQNLNHDAMYWYRQDPGQGLRLIYYSQIVNDFQKGDIAEGYSVSREKKESFPLTVTSAQKNPTAFYLCASSTPGQGGTQCFGPGTRLLVL.